This TCR beta chain was sequenced during a study of blood T cell repertoires in COVID-19. About the study: COVID-19 samples from acute and convalescent phases originated in the United States, Italy and Spain. Nucleic acid was either cDNA or gDNA, and it came from T cells, B-cell-depleted T cells, or PBMCs.

The CDR3 contains 14 residues. The V end was cut by 3 bases, the J end by 1 base, with 9 bases between. The germline CDR1 and CDR2 sequences are KGHSH and LQKENI. Authors' processing steps: From reference gene primer amplification, estimates of nucleated cell counts were derived. Method: immunoSEQ multiplex PCR; TCRdb's copy keeps in-frame clones and lacks some. V and J calls and clone size are copied from that table; D and trimming were computed from the DNA. The data show 200,000 or so clones, roughly 82% seen once. Sequencing was performed on peripheral blood. This sequence was found in a woman in her 30s with acute or convalescent COVID-19. V gene TRBV18 combines with J gene TRBJ1-1; D is ambiguous. CDR3 residues: CASSPPTKNTEAFF. The DNA for the CDR3 is TGTGCCAGCTCACCGCCTACTAAGAACACTGAAGCTTTCTTT.